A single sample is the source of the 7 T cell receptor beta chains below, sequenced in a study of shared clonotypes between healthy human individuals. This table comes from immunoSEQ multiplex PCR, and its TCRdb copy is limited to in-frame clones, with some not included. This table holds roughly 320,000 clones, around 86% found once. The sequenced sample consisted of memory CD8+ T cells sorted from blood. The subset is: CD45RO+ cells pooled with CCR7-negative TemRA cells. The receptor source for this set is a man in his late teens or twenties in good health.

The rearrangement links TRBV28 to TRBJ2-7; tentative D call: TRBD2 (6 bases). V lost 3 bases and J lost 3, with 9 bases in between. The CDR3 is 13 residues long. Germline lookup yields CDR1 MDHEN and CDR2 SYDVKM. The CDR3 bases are TGTGCCAGCAGTTTCGGGGGTAGCTACGAGCAGTACTTC. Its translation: CASSFGGSYEQYF.

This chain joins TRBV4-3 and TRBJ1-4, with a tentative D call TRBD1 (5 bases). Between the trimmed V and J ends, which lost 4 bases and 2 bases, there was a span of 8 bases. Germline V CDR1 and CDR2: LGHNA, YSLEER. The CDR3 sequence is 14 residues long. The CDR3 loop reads CASSLGLTNEKLFF. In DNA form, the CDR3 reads TGCGCCAGCAGCCTGGGGCTGACTAATGAAAAACTGTTTTTT.

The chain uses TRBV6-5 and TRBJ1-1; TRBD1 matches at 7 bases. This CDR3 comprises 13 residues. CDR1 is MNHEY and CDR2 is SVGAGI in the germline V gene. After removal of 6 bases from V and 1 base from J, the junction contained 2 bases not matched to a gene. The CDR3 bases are TGTGCCAGCAGAGGACAGGAGAACACTGAAGCTTTCTTT. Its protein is CASRGQENTEAFF.

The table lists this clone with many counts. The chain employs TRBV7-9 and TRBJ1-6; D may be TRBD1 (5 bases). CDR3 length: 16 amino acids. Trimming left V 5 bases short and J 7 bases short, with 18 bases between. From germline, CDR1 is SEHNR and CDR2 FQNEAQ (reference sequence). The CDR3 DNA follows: TGTGCCAGCAGCCCCGCGATTCAGGGTCCCAATTCACCCCTCCACTTT. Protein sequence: CASSPAIQGPNSPLHF.

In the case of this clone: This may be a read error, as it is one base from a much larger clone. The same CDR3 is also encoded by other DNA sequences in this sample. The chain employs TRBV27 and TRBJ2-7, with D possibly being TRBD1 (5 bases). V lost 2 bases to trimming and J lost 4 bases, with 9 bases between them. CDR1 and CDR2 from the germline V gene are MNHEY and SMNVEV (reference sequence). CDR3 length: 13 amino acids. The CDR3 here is CASSLQGTYEQYF. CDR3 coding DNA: TGTGCCAGCAGTTTACAGGGAACTTACGAGCAGTACTTC.

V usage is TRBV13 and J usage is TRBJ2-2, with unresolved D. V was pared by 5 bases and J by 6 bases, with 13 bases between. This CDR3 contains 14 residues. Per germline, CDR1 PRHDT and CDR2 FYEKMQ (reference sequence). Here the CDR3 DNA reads TGTGCCAGCAGCATTCAGGCTTCCCCCGGGGAGCTGTTTTTT. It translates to CASSIQASPGELFF.

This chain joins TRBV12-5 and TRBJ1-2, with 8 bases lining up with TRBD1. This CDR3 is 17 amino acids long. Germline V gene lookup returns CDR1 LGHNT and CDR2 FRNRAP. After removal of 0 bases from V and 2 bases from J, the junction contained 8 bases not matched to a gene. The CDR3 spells CASGLVSGGWRNYGYTF. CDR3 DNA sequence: TGTGCTAGTGGTTTGGTCTCAGGGGGCTGGCGGAACTATGGCTACACCTTC.